A selection of T cell receptor beta chains follows, all from one sample in a study of low-dose radiotherapy and immunotherapy resistance in tumors. MiXCR, applied by TCRdb to the reads, yields one record per CDR3 protein. Of more than 90,000 distinct CDR3 sequences listed, 20% to 25% are singletons. The material was PBMCs, obtained after low-dose radiotherapy plus immunotherapy. The receptors were sampled from a male donor with prostate cancer. Both conserved end residues are part of each CDR3. The order of the fields is J gene, V gene, clone size, CDR3 protein. Not every row has a clone size; where given, it reads once, few, many or a size class.

J: TRBJ2-3; V: TRBV7-2; size: many; CDR3: CASSSYALTVGRWYF
J: TRBJ2-7; V: TRBV23-1; size: many; CDR3: CASSPTSGSYEQYF
J: TRBJ1-3; V: TRBV20-1; size: -; CDR3: CSAKSEGGNTIYF
J: TRBJ2-1; V: TRBV4-1; size: many; CDR3: CASSGAGTSGNNEQFF
J: TRBJ1-5; V: TRBV19; size: few; CDR3: CASSRTNQPQHF
J: TRBJ2-3; V: TRBV28; size: many; CDR3: CASSLLRPDTDTQYF
J: TRBJ1-6; V: TRBV5-1; size: many; CDR3: CASSLAVTGDSPLHF
J: TRBJ2-1; V: TRBV11-2; size: -; CDR3: CASSLDGDYNEQFF
J: TRBJ2-7; V: TRBV6-1; size: many; CDR3: CASSKTSAYEQYF
J: TRBJ2-2; V: TRBV29-1; size: once; CDR3: CSVVENTGELFF
J: TRBJ2-2; V: TRBV12-3/TRBV12-4; size: -; CDR3: CASSLVEGHSNTGELFF
J: TRBJ2-2; V: TRBV12-3/TRBV12-4; size: -; CDR3: CASKDGGFNTGELFF
J: TRBJ1-2; V: TRBV7-2; size: many; CDR3: CASGTILVGYTF
J: TRBJ1-1; V: TRBV5-3; size: many; CDR3: CASSLEASRWFF
J: TRBJ2-1; V: TRBV2; size: many; CDR3: CASSVQGYNEQFF
J: TRBJ2-3; V: TRBV2; size: many; CDR3: CASSEPLGNADTQYF
J: TRBJ2-6; V: TRBV7-9; size: many; CDR3: CASSLAGIAFRSGANVLTF
J: TRBJ2-6; V: TRBV5-6; size: -; CDR3: CASSRWTQSGANVLTF
J: TRBJ2-2; V: TRBV6-2/TRBV6-3; size: many; CDR3: CASTRSANTGELFF
J: TRBJ2-1; V: TRBV4-1; size: many; CDR3: CASSPRGSTYNEQFF
J: TRBJ2-5; V: TRBV4-2; size: many; CDR3: CASSQVEGPQETQYF
J: TRBJ2-7; V: TRBV7-2; size: -; CDR3: CASSFYICSAKAGTGSAEQYF
J: TRBJ1-2; V: TRBV4-2; size: -; CDR3: CASSRTGGLANYGYTF
J: TRBJ1-1; V: TRBV5-1; size: -; CDR3: CASSQAGSNMNTEAFF
J: TRBJ1-2; V: TRBV23-1; size: few; CDR3: CASSQQGHSIYGYTF
J: TRBJ2-6; V: TRBV5-4; size: many; CDR3: CASSSTGANVLTF
J: TRBJ2-7; V: TRBV5-1; size: many; CDR3: CASSFDLRSYEQYF
J: TRBJ2-1; V: TRBV7-9; size: -; CDR3: CASSSAGGPYNEQFF
J: TRBJ2-2; V: TRBV12-5; size: once; CDR3: CASDDGTGSANTGELFF
J: TRBJ2-7; V: TRBV5-1; size: -; CDR3: CASSSAPLAGVYEQYF
J: TRBJ1-5; V: TRBV28; size: -; CDR3: CASSRTGVRDQPQHF
J: TRBJ2-2; V: TRBV7-9; size: -; CDR3: CASIRSTGLASNTGELFFF
J: TRBJ1-5; V: TRBV7-2; size: many; CDR3: CASSLVGGGSNQPQHF
J: TRBJ1-4; V: TRBV27; size: many; CDR3: CASSFSSGGEKLFF
J: TRBJ1-2; V: TRBV4-1; size: many; CDR3: CASSQVSFLGYTF
J: TRBJ2-1; V: TRBV18; size: -; CDR3: CASSPVSGRASNEQFF
J: TRBJ2-3; V: TRBV5-1; size: many; CDR3: CASSPSGGPRTDTQYF
J: TRBJ2-1; V: TRBV5-1; size: many; CDR3: CASSLDSRAGNEQFF
J: TRBJ1-1; V: TRBV28; size: -; CDR3: CASSTFPAMNTEAFF
J: TRBJ2-6; V: TRBV19; size: -; CDR3: CASNGASQTGANVLTF
J: TRBJ2-7; V: TRBV5-1; size: many; CDR3: CASSFGDGAYEQYF
J: TRBJ2-6; V: TRBV6-6; size: many; CDR3: CASSYAGSGANVLTF
J: TRBJ1-3; V: TRBV7-7; size: many; CDR3: CASSKENTIYF
J: TRBJ1-1; V: TRBV19; size: many; CDR3: CASRRGTVNTEAFF
J: TRBJ1-1; V: TRBV11-2; size: many; CDR3: CASSFNRGTEAFF
J: TRBJ1-2; V: TRBV6-5; size: many; CDR3: CASSRQAAGQGYTF
J: TRBJ2-3; V: TRBV13; size: many; CDR3: CASSPRAGGPVTQYF
J: TRBJ1-1; V: TRBV15; size: many; CDR3: CATSRKGSTEAFF
J: TRBJ2-7; V: TRBV10-2; size: many; CDR3: CASSAQPGYEQYF
J: TRBJ1-5; V: TRBV27; size: many; CDR3: CASSLGTGRNQPQHF
J: TRBJ2-7; V: TRBV12-3/TRBV12-4; size: many; CDR3: CASSPPDYEQYF
J: TRBJ2-3; V: TRBV28; size: many; CDR3: CASRLRDSSTDTQYF
J: TRBJ2-5; V: TRBV5-1; size: many; CDR3: CASSLPLGETQYF
J: TRBJ1-5; V: TRBV18; size: many; CDR3: CASSPSADQPQHF
J: TRBJ2-2; V: TRBV12-3/TRBV12-4; size: many; CDR3: CASSSGLAVNTGELFF